One sample yielded the 4 T cell receptor beta chains listed below, sequenced in a study of cytomegalovirus exposure and HLA in healthy donors (dated by TCRdb to about 2017). The receptor library was made with the immunoSEQ multiplex PCR assay. For the multiplex PCR, a mixture combining 60 forward primers for TCR Vbeta segments and 13 reverse primers for TCR Jbeta segments was used. TCRdb provides this immuneACCESS table in a form limited to in-frame rearrangements. Some clones are lacking; in checked studies, under half of them reflect an unresolved V gene, and why the rest are absent is not known. This sample lists 150,000 to 170,000 clones; over 65% were detected once. Approximately 4% of the sample comes from the top ten. The sequenced material came from PBMCs. Receptor source: a woman aged 40-49 years in good health and CMV-seronegative.

This chain joins TRBV7-8 and TRBJ1-5, with 8 nucleotides matching TRBD1. CDR1 and CDR2 from the germline V gene are SGHVS and FQNEAQ. The CDR3 sequence is 16 residues long. Trimming took 3 bases from V and 2 from J; bases not matched to a gene: 6. CDR3 residues: CASSFRQGSGNQPQHF. CDR3 sequence (DNA): TGTGCCAGCAGCTTTAGACAGGGGAGTGGCAATCAGCCCCAGCATTTT.

This chain joins TRBV18 and TRBJ1-1, with TRBD1 matching 8 bases. This CDR3 has 14 residues. The germline V gene encodes CDR1 KGHSH and CDR2 LQKENI. V dropped 6 bases and J dropped 3; count of bases not matched to a gene: 6. The CDR3 sequence is CASSMTGVYTEAFF. CDR3 coding DNA: TGTGCCAGCTCCATGACAGGGGTTTACACTGAAGCTTTCTTT.

The rearrangement links TRBV4-1 to TRBJ2-7; TRBD1 might be the D (5 bases). The V and J ends lost 2 bases and 4 bases respectively, with 24 bases between them. The CDR3 extends over 18 amino acids. The germline gives CDR1 MGHRA, CDR2 YSYEKL. The DNA for the CDR3 is TGCGCCAGCAGCCAATCTCTCTCTTCAGGGCTAGTCGTGTACGAGCAGTACTTC. Protein product: CASSQSLSSGLVVYEQYF.

The J gene is TRBJ2-3, the V gene TRBV4-2, with 11 bases matching TRBD2. Trimming at V came to 4 bases and at J to 2 bases, leaving 8 bases not matched to a gene. The CDR3 is made up of 17 amino acids. Germline V CDR1 and CDR2: LGHNA, YNFKEQ. In nucleotides, the CDR3 is TGTGCCAGCAGCCCGAGGGGGACTAGCGGAACCACAGATACGCAGTATTTT. It translates to CASSPRGTSGTTDTQYF.